These 11 T cell receptor beta chains were all obtained from the same sample, sequenced in a study of T cell changes during pregnancy in multiple sclerosis. The assay was immunoSEQ multiplex PCR, and TCRdb's table has in-frame clones only and misses some. The data contain 75,000 to 95,000 clones, approximately 93% of them singletons. The sequences come from CD4+ T cells from peripheral blood mononuclear cells, collected after pregnancy. These receptors were obtained from a female donor with multiple sclerosis, enrolled in a pregnancy study.

In this sample, this clone turned up a few times. CDR3 DNA sequence: TGCGCCAGCAATAGCGGAGGGGACACCGGGGAGCTGTTTTTT. Its translation: CASNSGGDTGELFF. V gene TRBV10-1 combines with J gene TRBJ2-2; perhaps TRBD2 as D (6 bases). Trimming took off 7 bases at V and 3 bases at J, with 12 bases between the two ends. Germline V CDR1 and CDR2: WNHNN, SYGVQD (reference sequence). The CDR3 is made up of 14 amino acids.

The chain is built from TRBV6-1 and TRBJ1-1; D gene uncertain. V was cut by 2 bases and J by 3 bases, with 13 bases left in between. The CDR3 is 15 residues long. The germline gives CDR1 MNHNS, CDR2 SASEGT. In DNA form, the CDR3 reads TGTGCCAGCAGTGAATTGTTTGGGCGCGACACTGAAGCTTTCTTT. It encodes CASSELFGRDTEAFF.

The chain is built from TRBV30 and TRBJ1-3; D gene unclear. Germline V gives CDR1 GTSNPN, CDR2 SVGIG (reference sequence). The V gene lost 2 bases and the J gene lost 4 bases, with 6 bases spanning the gap. CDR3 size: 12 residues. The chain's CDR3 is CAWSYGGNTIYF. CDR3 DNA: TGTGCCTGGAGTTACGGGGGAAACACCATATATTTT.

The V gene is TRBV19, the J gene TRBJ2-1; possible D gene TRBD1, 6 bases. This CDR3 region has 14 residues. Germline V gene lookup returns CDR1 LNHDA and CDR2 SQIVND (reference sequence). Trimming pared 3 bases from V and 8 bases from J, leaving 14 bases between. This CDR3 is CASSISRGRDEQFF. The DNA of the CDR3 is TGTGCCAGTAGTATTAGCAGGGGCCGGGATGAGCAGTTCTTC.

In its sample, this clone was seen once. V and J are TRBV23-1 and TRBJ2-3; tentatively, D is TRBD2 (6 bases). TRBV23-1 is filed as an ORF, its function uncertain. V dropped 6 bases and J dropped 2 bases, with 12 bases sitting between them. CDR3 length: 14 residues. CDR3 nucleotide sequence: TGCGCCAGCAGCCTGGGACTTGTCACAGATACGCAGTATTTT. It yields the protein CASSLGLVTDTQYF.

This chain links TRBV27 with TRBJ2-7; perhaps TRBD2 as D (5 bases). The CDR3 sequence is 15 residues long. The germline gives CDR1 MNHEY, CDR2 SMNVEV (reference sequence). V lost 6 bases to trimming and J lost 2 bases, with 17 bases between them. The CDR3 region has the DNA TGTGCCAGCAGACGAACGCGGACTCTCACCTACGAGCAGTACTTC. Translating gives CASRRTRTLTYEQYF.

The genes are TRBV18 and TRBJ1-2; the D gene is possibly TRBD1 (6 bases). Germline loops: CDR1 KGHSH, CDR2 LQKENI. The CDR3 runs to 14 residues. Trimming took 2 bases from V and 4 from J, leaving 11 bases between them. The CDR3 reads CASSPSSQGYGYTF. CDR3 nucleotides: TGTGCCAGCTCACCAAGCTCACAGGGCTATGGCTACACCTTC.

This chain links TRBV6-6 with TRBJ1-5; no clear D gene. In germline, CDR1 is MNHNY, CDR2 SVGAGI (reference sequence). The CDR3 is made up of 16 amino acids. V was clipped by 2 bases and J by 0 bases, with 11 bases between them. DNA for the CDR3: TGTGCCAGCAGTTACACTCTGCAGGTTAGCAATCAGCCCCAGCATTTT. Protein: CASSYTLQVSNQPQHF.

The genes are TRBV15 and TRBJ2-3; D is possibly TRBD2 (5 bases). The CDR3 consists of 18 residues. From germline, CDR1 is LNHNV and CDR2 YYDKDF (reference sequence). Trimming pared 4 bases from V and 3 bases from J, leaving 23 bases between. The CDR3 region has the DNA TGTGCCACCAGCACACCGACTAAGAGGGCTCAAGGGACAGATACGCAGTATTTT. This encodes CATSTPTKRAQGTDTQYF.

This rearrangement joins TRBV20-1 to TRBJ2-7, with TRBD2 matching 8 bases. The V and J ends lost 0 bases and 9 bases, in that order; junction bases with no gene match: 1. The CDR3 consists of 11 residues. Per the germline V gene, CDR1 is DFQATT and CDR2 is SNEGSKA (reference sequence). The CDR3 sequence is CSARDREGQYF. The CDR3 coding sequence is TGCAGTGCTAGAGATCGGGAGGGGCAGTACTTC.

This chain connects TRBV28 to TRBJ1-2; tentatively, D is TRBD1 (5 bases). Trimming pared 6 bases from V and 5 bases from J, leaving 7 bases between. Per germline, CDR1 MDHEN and CDR2 SYDVKM. This CDR3 contains 11 residues. CDR3 sequence: CASRTGYGYTF. The CDR3 nucleotides are TGTGCCAGCAGAACAGGTTATGGCTACACCTTC.